Shown below are 32 T cell receptor beta chains from a single sample sequenced in a study of molecular identifiers for immune sequencing clone quantification. A single record per CDR3 protein comes from TCRdb applying MiXCR to the PCR reads. The sample comprises just under 650,000 distinct CDR3 sequences, 15% to 20% of which are singletons, and roughly 0.85% rests with the top ten. Sequenced input: naive CD8+ T cells from blood, with Jurkat cell RNA spiked in. Described subset: FACS-sorted CD8+CD4-CCR7+CD45RA+ naive T cells. The source is a human donor in good health. Some libraries in this study had Jurkat cell RNA spiked in.

On this clonotype: A clone one base away is much larger, so this may be a read error. Given the absence of the conserved phenylalanine or tryptophan at the CDR3 end, a read error is likely. The chain recombines TRBV29-1 with TRBJ2-7, with TRBD1 as a possible D gene (6 bases). The V end lost 7 bases, the J end lost 5 bases, and 21 bases lay between the germline ends. Germline lookup yields CDR1 SQVTM and CDR2 ANQGSEA. CDR3 length: 14 amino acids. The CDR3 is CSAIQGTVGNEQYS. In nucleotides, the CDR3 is TGCAGCGCTATACAGGGAACGGTCGGTAACGAGCAGTACTCC.

This chain links TRBV20-1 with TRBJ1-1; 9 bases line up with TRBD1. The CDR3 covers 16 residues. Unmatched junction bases numbered 5, after V lost 0 bases and J lost 0 bases. From germline, CDR1 is DFQATT and CDR2 SNEGSKA (reference sequence). CDR3: CSARDSGTGLNTEAFF. As DNA, the CDR3 is TGCAGTGCTAGAGATTCAGGGACAGGGTTGAACACTGAAGCTTTCTTT.

The sample holds many counts of this clonotype. CDR3 in DNA: TGCGCCAGCAGATCACCAGGGCCCGGAGAGACCCAGTACTTC. This sequence encodes CASRSPGPGETQYF. V is TRBV5-1 and J is TRBJ2-5, with a weak D call TRBD1 (5 bases). CDR1 SGHRS and CDR2 YFSETQ come from the germline V gene. CDR3 size: 14 residues. V gave up 5 bases and J gave up 4 bases, with 15 bases separating them.

This clonotype turned up a few times. One end of the junction is discordant with germline, which a read error may explain. This rearrangement joins TRBV30 to TRBJ2-2; 9 nucleotides line up with TRBD1. Germline V gives CDR1 GTSNPN, CDR2 SVGIG (reference sequence). The CDR3 extends over 14 amino acids. The CDR3 DNA is TGTGCCTGGAGCGGGACAGGGTACACCGTGGAGCTGTTTTTT. Translation gives CAWSGTGYTVELFF.

As concerns this clonotype: A much more abundant neighbour one base away suggests this may be a read error. Since no conserved phenylalanine or tryptophan closes the CDR3, a read error is the likely cause. This chain uses TRBV20-1 with TRBJ2-3, with 9 bases that match TRBD2. The CDR3 extends over 14 amino acids. CDR1 and CDR2 from the germline V gene are DFQATT and SNEGSKA (reference sequence). Germline trimming cut 6 bases from V and 1 base from J; bases unmatched to any gene: 5. CDR3 bases: TGCAGTGCCAATAGCGGGAGCGGCACAGATACGCAGTATTCT. Protein sequence: CSANSGSGTDTQYS.

This clonotype was counted ten times or more. The chain couples TRBV11-2 to TRBJ2-7, with D possibly called TRBD1 or TRBD2 (5 bases each). The germline CDR1 and CDR2 sequences are SGHAT and FQNNGV. This CDR3 region has 15 residues. Trimming cost V 0 bases and J 4 bases, with 13 bases left between them. CDR3 amino acids: CASSLEIGTRYEQYF. DNA for the CDR3: TGTGCCAGCAGCTTAGAGATCGGGACGAGGTACGAGCAGTACTTC.

Concerning this clonotype itself: A much larger clone differs by one base, so this may be a read error. Since no conserved phenylalanine or tryptophan closes the CDR3, a read error is the likely cause. The chain is built from TRBV28 and TRBJ2-7, with 7 bases fitting TRBD1. CDR3 length equals 13 residues. V lost 4 bases, J lost 3 bases, and 3 bases stayed unmatched. The germline gives CDR1 MDHEN, CDR2 SYDVKM. CDR3 DNA: TGTGCCAGCAGTTCGACAGGGAACTACGAGCAGTACCTC. Protein product: CASSSTGNYEQYL.

About this clonotype itself: This clone may be a read error of a much larger clone one base away. This chain connects TRBV11-3 to TRBJ2-1; D unclear. Per the germline V gene, CDR1 is SGHNT and CDR2 is YENEEA. The CDR3 consists of 11 residues. CDR3 coding DNA: TGTGCCAGCAGCTCGAACAATGAGCAGCTCTTC. Protein sequence: CASSSNNEQLF.

A remark on this clonotype: A much more abundant neighbour one base away suggests this may be a read error. This chain joins TRBV27 and TRBJ2-3; 8 bases are a match to TRBD2. Germline V gives CDR1 MNHEY, CDR2 SMNVEV (reference sequence). CDR3 length equals 13 residues. V shed 7 bases and J 4 bases; nucleotides not matched to a gene: 4. The DNA of the CDR3 is TGTGCCAGCACGGGGGGGCCTGCAGATACGCAGTATTTT. Translation gives CASTGGPADTQYF.

This clonotype was found many times. In DNA, the CDR3 is TGTGCCAGCAGCTTATCCCTCCAAAGGCCTACCGAGACCCAGTACTTC. It is translated as CASSLSLQRPTETQYF. This sequence joins TRBV7-2 and TRBJ2-5; D gene unclear. The ends were cut back, 2 bases at V and 5 bases at J, with 18 bases in the middle. This CDR3 comprises 16 residues. In germline, CDR1 is SGHTA, CDR2 FQGNSA.

At least ten counts were recorded for this clonotype. The chain uses TRBV6-1 and TRBJ1-1; maybe TRBD1 (6 bases). CDR3 size: 14 residues. V was cut by 3 bases and J by 6 bases, with 14 bases left in between. CDR1 and CDR2 from the germline V gene are MNHNS and SASEGT. The CDR3 loop is CASSERGLSAEAFF. The CDR3 DNA is TGTGCCAGCAGTGAGCGGGGGCTTTCCGCTGAAGCTTTCTTT.

The gene calls are TRBV7-2 and TRBJ2-5, with 8 bases aligning to TRBD2. There are 13 residues in the CDR3. Trimming took 7 bases from V and 5 from J; bases not matched to a gene: 6. In germline, CDR1 is SGHTA, CDR2 FQGNSA. This CDR3 is CASNGGGVETQYF. As DNA, the CDR3 is TGTGCCAGCAACGGGGGGGGGGTGGAGACCCAGTACTTC.

The sample holds many counts of this clonotype. This rearrangement joins TRBV4-1 to TRBJ1-1; perhaps TRBD1 as D (5 bases). Trimming took off 4 bases at V and 1 base at J, with 10 bases between the two ends. The CDR3 is 14 amino acids. Germline V lookup: CDR1 MGHRA, CDR2 YSYEKL. CDR3 region: CASSRPGTNTEAFF. The CDR3 DNA reads as TGCGCCAGCAGCCGGCCGGGGACGAACACTGAAGCTTTCTTT.

This clonotype was counted ten times or more. The chain couples TRBV2 to TRBJ1-2; TRBD1 matches 7 bases. This CDR3 has 14 amino acids. Per the germline V gene, CDR1 is SNHLY and CDR2 is FYNNEI. The V gene end was trimmed by 6 bases and the J gene end by 5 bases; junction bases not matched to a gene: 9. DNA for the CDR3: TGTGCCAGCAGCCCGGGACAGATAAAATATGGCTACACCTTC. Amino acids: CASSPGQIKYGYTF.

Ten or more counts support this clonotype. The rearrangement joins TRBV4-1 to TRBJ2-7; possibly TRBD1 or TRBD2 for D (5 bases each). The CDR3 is made up of 16 amino acids. The V gene's germline CDR1 is MGHRA and CDR2 YSYEKL. Trimming removed 0 bases from V and 5 bases from J, with 17 bases in between. CDR3: CASSQDMGEGSHEQYF. For the CDR3, the DNA is TGCGCCAGCAGCCAAGATATGGGGGAAGGGAGCCACGAGCAGTACTTC.

There are many counts of this clonotype. The chain has TRBV13 and TRBJ1-2; D remains ambiguous. The CDR3 is 14 amino acids. Trimming cost V 4 bases and J 5 bases, with 14 bases left between them. CDR1 PRHDT and CDR2 FYEKMQ come from the germline V gene (reference sequence). The CDR3 region has the DNA TGTGCCAGCAGCTGGACGGACGGACGTTATGGCTACACCTTC. Translating it yields CASSWTDGRYGYTF. The complete variable domain, with remaining parts taken from reference TRBV13 and TRBJ1-2, reads AAGVIQSPRHLIKEKRETATLKCYPIPRHDTVYWYQQGPGQDPQFLISFYEKMQSDKGSIPDRFSAQQFSDYHSELNMSSLELGDSALYFCASSWTDGRYGYTFGSGTRLTVV.

In this sample, this clonotype turned up many times. This rearrangement joins TRBV4-3 to TRBJ2-7; TRBD2 matches 8 bases. CDR3 size: 15 residues. Germline V lookup: CDR1 LGHNA, CDR2 YSLEER. The J segment lost 2 bases and the V segment lost 0 bases, leaving 3 bases of the junction unmatched. As DNA, the CDR3 is TGCGCCAGCAGCCAAGATAGAGCGGGGGCCTACGAGCAGTACTTC. Amino acid sequence: CASSQDRAGAYEQYF.

This clonotype was seen a handful of times. The rearrangement links TRBV12-5 to TRBJ1-1; 7 bases match TRBD1. The CDR3 covers 18 residues. Germline V gene sequence: CDR1 LGHNT, CDR2 FRNRAP. V lost 4 bases, J lost 4 bases, and 18 bases stayed unmatched. The CDR3 here is CASGSHLGDSFWSTEAFF. The CDR3 region has the DNA TGTGCTAGTGGTTCCCATTTGGGGGACAGTTTTTGGAGCACTGAAGCTTTCTTT.

There are many counts of this clonotype. The chain links TRBV24-1 to TRBJ1-5; possibly TRBD1 for D (5 bases). The CDR3 extends over 13 amino acids. Germline CDR1 reads KGHDR; CDR2 reads SFDVKD. V lost 4 bases, J lost 7 bases, and 10 bases lay in between. CDR3 DNA sequence: TGTGCCACCAGTGAGCAGGGCGAACAGCCCCAGCATTTT. It yields the protein CATSEQGEQPQHF.

This clonotype appeared a few times. The rearrangement uses TRBV6-5 and TRBJ2-7; D call uncertain. The V gene lost 0 bases and the J gene lost 2 bases, with 11 bases spanning the gap. Germline loops: CDR1 MNHEY, CDR2 SVGAGI. The CDR3 totals 15 residues. CDR3 sequence reads: CASSYSPLTPYEQYF. CDR3 nucleotides: TGTGCCAGCAGTTACTCCCCTCTAACCCCCTACGAGCAGTACTTC.

As to this clonotype: Since a much larger clone is just one base distant, this may be a read error. The chain uses TRBV24-1 and TRBJ2-7; tentatively, D is TRBD1 (5 bases). CDR1 KGHDR and CDR2 SFDVKD come from the germline V gene. The CDR3 extends over 13 amino acids. The CDR3, as DNA: TGTGTCACCAGTGGCACAGGCGGCTACGAGCAGTACTTC. Residues: CVTSGTGGYEQYF.

In its sample, this clonotype was seen many times. The chain recombines TRBV19 with TRBJ2-7, with unresolved D. The CDR3 has 13 amino acids. V was cut by 5 bases and J by 4 bases, with 12 bases left in between. The V gene's germline CDR1 is LNHDA and CDR2 SQIVND (reference sequence). For the CDR3, the DNA is TGTGCCAGTAGTGCCCCCGCCGGTTACGAGCAGTACTTC. It specifies CASSAPAGYEQYF.

On this clonotype itself: This may be a read error, as it is one base from a much larger clone. The chain joins TRBV25-1 to TRBJ2-2; D is undetermined. CDR1 is MGHDK and CDR2 is SYGVNS in the germline V gene. The CDR3 runs to 12 residues. V lost 3 bases and J 6 bases, leaving 5 bases between the germline ends. The CDR3 here is CASSDRPGELFF. CDR3 bases: TGTGCCAGCAGTGATCGGCCCGGGGAGCTGTTTTTT.

This clonotype has ten or more counts. The genes are TRBV6-5 and TRBJ2-7; 8 nucleotides agree with TRBD1. Germline CDR1 and CDR2: MNHEY and SVGAGI. The CDR3 has 19 residues. J gave up 2 bases and V 7 bases, and 22 bases lay outside the gene matches. Here the CDR3 DNA reads TGTGCCAGCACCCGGGGGTCTTGGGACAGGTTAGGTAGGGCCTACGAGCAGTACTTC. Protein sequence: CASTRGSWDRLGRAYEQYF.

A word on this clonotype: Since a much larger clone is just one base distant, this may be a read error. The J gene is TRBJ2-3, the V gene TRBV9; 8 bases fit TRBD2. V shed 3 bases, J shed 3 bases, and the junction held 12 bases outside the gene matches. Germline-derived CDR1 and CDR2 are SGDLS and YYNGEE. This CDR3 is 17 amino acids long. The CDR3 sequence: CASSERGVAGWTDTQYF. CDR3 nucleotide sequence: TGTGCCAGCAGCGAACGAGGGGTAGCGGGATGGACAGATACGCAGTATTTT.

This clonotype was counted many times. The chain carries TRBV9 and TRBJ1-4; no reliable D call. Trimming shortened V by 0 bases and J by 0 bases, and 6 bases separated the two germline ends. The CDR3 totals 15 residues. Germline V gives CDR1 SGDLS, CDR2 YYNGEE. The DNA of the CDR3 is TGTGCCAGCAGCGTAGGTGGGTCAACTAATGAAAAACTGTTTTTT. It is translated as CASSVGGSTNEKLFF.

Ten or more counts support this clonotype. The rearrangement joins TRBV14 to TRBJ2-5; tentatively, D is TRBD2 (6 bases). V was trimmed by 5 bases and J by 0 bases, leaving 13 bases between them. CDR1 SGHDN and CDR2 FVKESK come from the germline V gene. The CDR3 is made up of 15 amino acids. The CDR3 nucleotides read TGTGCCAGCAGCTCCCTAGCGTGGAACCAAGAGACCCAGTACTTC. It is translated as CASSSLAWNQETQYF.

The genes are TRBV7-9 and TRBJ2-3; 7 nucleotides align to TRBD1. In germline, CDR1 is SEHNR, CDR2 FQNEAQ (reference sequence). Trimming at V came to 1 base and at J to 2 bases, leaving 6 bases not matched to a gene. The CDR3 length is 16 residues. CDR3 coding DNA: TGTGCCAGCAGCTTAGATGCAGGGGGTAACACAGATACGCAGTATTTT. This translates into CASSLDAGGNTDTQYF.

This clonotype was observed many times. The genes are TRBV30 and TRBJ2-1, with D unclear. CDR3 length: 11 residues. Germline V gene data show CDR1 as GTSNPN and CDR2 as SVGIG (reference sequence). Trimming left V 0 bases short and J 9 bases short, with 6 bases between. In nucleotides, the CDR3 is TGTGCCTGGAGTGTAAATGGTGAGCAGTTCTTC. Translated: CAWSVNGEQFF.

To note about this clonotype: Likely a read error: the CDR3 ends without its conserved phenylalanine or tryptophan. The chain uses TRBV19 and TRBJ2-2, with D uncertain. The CDR3 has 14 residues. V was cut by 2 bases and J by 2 bases, with 6 bases left in between. Germline CDR1 LNHDA, CDR2 SQIVND (reference sequence). In DNA, the CDR3 is TGTGCCAGTAGTATATGGGGAAACACCGGGGAGCTGTTTTGT. Protein sequence: CASSIWGNTGELFC.

Here the CDR3 DNA reads TGTGCCAGCAGCCAATCAAGGAGTCAGCCCCAGCATTTT. It yields the protein CASSQSRSQPQHF. The V call is TRBV16, the J call TRBJ1-5, with D unresolved. CDR1 is KGHSY, CDR2 FQNENV, per germline. This CDR3 has 13 amino acids. V dropped 0 bases and J dropped 6 bases, with 6 bases sitting between them.

In regard to this clonotype: Being one base from a much bigger clone, this may be a read error. In DNA form, the CDR3 reads TGTGCCAGCAGCACAGCTGGCACTAGCGGGGGTCGCACAGATACGCGGTATTTT. Its protein product is CASSTAGTSGGRTDTRYF. The chain joins TRBV9 to TRBJ2-3; TRBD2 aligns across 11 bases. The CDR3 consists of 18 residues. Per germline, CDR1 SGDLS and CDR2 YYNGEE.